These 25 T cell receptor beta chains were sequenced from one sample in a study of blood T cell repertoires in COVID-19. The table came from immunoSEQ multiplex PCR; TCRdb's copy has only in-frame clones and leaves some out. Of 270,000 or so clones in the sample, 84% were seen once. The sequencing sample was made of PBMCs or T cells enriched from blood (not recorded which). The receptors originated from a man aged 45-60 years who had recovered from COVID-19.

This clone occurred once. The DNA for the CDR3 is TGTGCCACCAGCAGTACCAGGACAGCAAATCAGCCCCAGCATTTT. This gives the protein CATSSTRTANQPQHF. The V call is TRBV15, the J call TRBJ1-5; maybe TRBD1 (6 bases). The germline CDR1 and CDR2 sequences are LNHNV and YYDKDF (reference sequence). This CDR3 has 15 residues. V was trimmed by 3 bases and J by 4 bases, leaving 13 bases between them.

This clone turned up a few times. The rearrangement uses TRBV5-6 and TRBJ2-7, with TRBD1 matching 8 bases. CDR3 length: 14 amino acids. Germline assignment: CDR1 SGHDT and CDR2 YYEEEE. The trim removed 4 bases at V and 2 bases at J, leaving 5 bases unmatched. The CDR3 loop reads CASSNDRGTYEQYF. The CDR3 coding sequence is TGTGCCAGCAGCAATGACAGGGGAACCTACGAGCAGTACTTC.

The chain links TRBV11-2 to TRBJ2-5; TRBD1 aligns across 10 bases. V lost 1 base to trimming and J lost 4 bases; unmatched junction nucleotides: 9. The CDR3 sequence is 17 residues long. The V gene's germline CDR1 is SGHAT and CDR2 FQNNGV. The CDR3 sequence: CASSLGLRDRGRETQYF. DNA for the CDR3: TGTGCCAGCAGCTTAGGCCTCCGGGACAGGGGCCGAGAGACCCAGTACTTC.

As to this clone: The sample contains more than one DNA sequence encoding this CDR3. The chain has TRBV7-2 and TRBJ2-3, with a tentative D call TRBD2 (7 bases). Germline loops: CDR1 SGHTA, CDR2 FQGNSA. Trimming removed 1 base at V and 4 bases at J, with 15 bases between. The CDR3 runs to 16 residues. The CDR3 reads CASSLEAGAGADTQYF. DNA of the CDR3: TGTGCCAGCAGCTTAGAGGCGGGGGCCGGGGCAGATACGCAGTATTTT.

V and J are TRBV5-4 and TRBJ2-2; possible D gene TRBD2, 5 bases. This CDR3 is built from 17 residues. Germline V gives CDR1 SGHNT, CDR2 YYREEE (reference sequence). The V and J ends lost 4 bases and 4 bases respectively, with 20 bases between them. CDR3 bases: TGTGCCAGCAGCCGCCCACGGGATAAACCGACCACCGGGGAGCTGTTTTTT. Its protein product is CASSRPRDKPTTGELFF. The entire variable domain, with the rest obtained from reference TRBV5-4 and TRBJ2-2, is as follows: ETGVTQSPTHLIKTRGQQVTLRCSSQSGHNTVSWYQQALGQGPQFIFQYYREEENGRGNFPPRFSGLQFPNYSSELNVNALELDDSALYLCASSRPRDKPTTGELFFGEGSRLTVL.

The chain couples TRBV7-3 to TRBJ2-3, with 8 bases aligning to TRBD2. There are 14 residues in the CDR3. Germline assignment: CDR1 SGHTA and CDR2 FQGTGA. Trimming cost V 5 bases and J 6 bases; bases outside gene matches: 7. The CDR3 nucleotides are TGTGCCAGCAGCCAAACAGCGGGAGCCGATACGCAGTATTTT. Its translation: CASSQTAGADTQYF.

This chain links TRBV10-2 with TRBJ2-7; maybe TRBD2 (5 bases). CDR1 WSHSY and CDR2 SAAADI come from the germline V gene. Between the trimmed V and J ends, which lost 6 bases and 7 bases, there was a span of 10 bases. The CDR3 runs to 11 residues. The CDR3 reads CASRGIAEQYF. CDR3 in DNA: TGCGCCAGCAGGGGGATAGCGGAGCAGTACTTC.

This rearrangement joins TRBV12-3 or TRBV12-4 to TRBJ2-7; D might be TRBD2 (6 bases). The V end lost 4 bases, the J end lost 3 bases, and 10 bases lay between the germline ends. The CDR3 sequence is 13 residues long. CDR3 loop: CASSWDSIYEQYF. DNA for the CDR3: TGTGCCAGCAGTTGGGACTCGATCTACGAGCAGTACTTC.

The chain recombines TRBV3-1 (or the pseudogene TRBV3-2) with TRBJ1-2; the D is unclear. Trimming removed 0 bases from V and 4 bases from J, with 9 bases in between. The length of the CDR3 is 14 residues. Germline V lookup: CDR1 LGHDT, CDR2 YNNKEL (reference sequence). The CDR3 region has the DNA TGTGCCAGCAGCCAAGAAATGGCGGTCTATGGCTACACCTTC. It translates to CASSQEMAVYGYTF.

The rearrangement joins TRBV3-1 (or the pseudogene TRBV3-2) to TRBJ2-5; the D is unclear. Germline assignment: CDR1 LGHDT and CDR2 YNNKEL (reference sequence). The CDR3 is 15 residues long. V gave up 4 bases and J gave up 7 bases, with 19 bases separating them. CDR3 bases: TGTGCCAGCAGCCCTCCCCCCCTAGTAAGAGTGACCCAGTACTTC. This codes for CASSPPPLVRVTQYF.

This chain links TRBV9 with TRBJ2-7, with 10 bases matching TRBD1. The CDR3 is 15 amino acids. Germline values: CDR1 SGDLS, CDR2 YYNGEE. V dropped 1 base and J dropped 6; count of bases not matched to a gene: 7. CDR3 residues: CASSVNRDRGGEQYF. CDR3 DNA sequence: TGTGCCAGCAGCGTAAACCGGGACAGGGGTGGCGAGCAGTACTTC. The full variable domain, completed using reference TRBV9 and TRBJ2-7, is DSGVTQTPKHLITATGQRVTLRCSPRSGDLSVYWYQQSLDQGLQFLIQYYNGEERAKGNILERFSAQQFPDLHSELNLSSLELGDSALYFCASSVNRDRGGEQYFGPGTRLTVT.

The chain has TRBV12-5 and TRBJ2-1; 9 bases fit TRBD1. After removal of 2 bases from V and 5 bases from J, the junction contained 7 bases not matched to a gene. Germline CDR1 and CDR2: LGHNT and FRNRAP. The CDR3 is 16 amino acids. As DNA, the CDR3 is TGTGCTAGTGGTTTGCCTTCCGGACAGGGGAACAATGAGCAGTTCTTC. Its translation is CASGLPSGQGNNEQFF.

The V gene is TRBV7-3, the J gene TRBJ2-1, with 8 bases aligning to TRBD2. The CDR3 length is 15 residues. Per germline, CDR1 SGHTA and CDR2 FQGTGA. The trim removed 5 bases at V and 5 bases at J, leaving 8 bases unmatched. Written as DNA, the CDR3 is TGTGCCAGCAGCATGATGACTAGCGCCCACAATGAGCAGTTCTTC. Translating gives CASSMMTSAHNEQFF.

The chain recombines TRBV28 with TRBJ2-7; D not resolved. Germline CDR1 and CDR2: MDHEN and SYDVKM. V gave up 3 bases and J gave up 3 bases, with 9 bases separating them. CDR3 length equals 13 residues. The CDR3 sequence: CASSLLGHYEQYF. Here the CDR3 DNA reads TGTGCCAGCAGTTTGCTAGGTCACTACGAGCAGTACTTC.

This chain uses TRBV6-5 with TRBJ1-2; D perhaps matches TRBD1 (5 bases). The CDR3 extends over 13 amino acids. V was clipped by 6 bases and J by 3 bases, with 11 bases between them. Germline CDR1 reads MNHEY; CDR2 reads SVGAGI. Here the CDR3 DNA reads TGTGCCAGCAGCGCCTTGACAGACTATGGCTACACCTTC. It encodes CASSALTDYGYTF.

V usage is TRBV10-3 and J usage is TRBJ1-3, with 7 bases lining up with TRBD1. Losses at the gene ends were 6 bases for V and 4 bases for J; bases not matched to a gene: 3. CDR1 and CDR2 from the germline V gene are ENHRY and SYGVKD. The CDR3 extends over 13 amino acids. The CDR3 region has the DNA TGTGCCATCAGCAAGGGGGCCGGAAACACCATATATTTT. Encoded protein: CAISKGAGNTIYF.

The chain combines TRBV6-2 or TRBV6-3 with TRBJ1-5; perhaps TRBD1 as D (6 bases). CDR3 length: 14 amino acids. V was cut by 5 bases and J by 11 bases, with 19 bases left in between. The V gene's germline CDR1 is MNHEY and CDR2 SVGEGT. CDR3 sequence reads: CASSGYGQTKTQHF. The CDR3, as DNA: TGTGCCAGCAGTGGATACGGACAGACTAAGACCCAGCATTTT.

This clone was detected only once. The rearrangement uses TRBV28 and TRBJ1-2, with D perhaps matching TRBD1 (6 bases). The V end was cut by 4 bases, the J end by 7 bases, with 16 bases between. Germline CDR1 is MDHEN and CDR2 is SYDVKM. The CDR3 contains 14 residues. In nucleotides, the CDR3 is TGTGCCAGCAGTTCCCCCACAGGGTTGAGTGGCTACACCTTC. As protein: CASSSPTGLSGYTF.

The J gene is TRBJ2-5, the V gene TRBV4-3; 13 nucleotides align to TRBD2. Germline assignment: CDR1 LGHNA and CDR2 YSLEER. V trimming: 1 base; J trimming: 3 bases; junction bases outside the gene matches: 2. The length of the CDR3 is 16 residues. The DNA for the CDR3 is TGCGCCAGCAGCCAAGGACTAGCGGGAGGAAAAGAGACCCAGTACTTC. The encoded protein is CASSQGLAGGKETQYF.

V usage is TRBV15 and J usage is TRBJ1-5; D is unresolved. The CDR3 sequence is 15 residues long. Trimming removed 0 bases at V and 3 bases at J, with 9 bases between. Germline V CDR1 and CDR2: LNHNV, YYDKDF (reference sequence). The CDR3 nucleotides read TGTGCCACCAGCAGAGAGGGAGAGACCAATCAGCCCCAGCATTTT. Translated, it gives CATSREGETNQPQHF. Full variable domain (remainder filled in from reference TRBV15 and TRBJ1-5): DAMVIQNPRYQVTQFGKPVTLSCSQTLNHNVMYWYQQKSSQAPKLLFHYYDKDFNNEADTPDNFQSRRPNTSFCFLDIRSPGLGDTAMYLCATSREGETNQPQHFGDGTRLSIL.

V usage is TRBV7-3 and J usage is TRBJ2-1; D not resolved. Trimming stripped 3 bases from V and 7 bases from J, with 16 bases between. Germline assignment: CDR1 SGHTA and CDR2 FQGTGA. The CDR3 runs 15 residues. This CDR3 reads CASSLRLQTGNEQFF. The CDR3, as DNA: TGTGCCAGCAGCTTGAGACTCCAAACCGGGAATGAGCAGTTCTTC.

The rearrangement joins TRBV27 to TRBJ2-2; TRBD2 aligns across 11 bases. CDR1 and CDR2 (germline): MNHEY, SMNVEV (reference sequence). V was clipped by 5 bases and J by 5 bases; unmatched bases: 4. The CDR3 is 15 residues long. As DNA, the CDR3 is TGTGCCAGCAGTCCCTTAGCGGGAGGGACCGGGGAGCTGTTTTTT. This sequence encodes CASSPLAGGTGELFF.

This rearrangement joins TRBV5-1 to TRBJ1-1; D is possibly TRBD1 (5 bases). V was cut by 4 bases and J by 1 base, with 11 bases left in between. Germline V gene sequence: CDR1 SGHRS, CDR2 YFSETQ. This CDR3 has 14 residues. CDR3 DNA: TGCGCCAGCAGCCCCCCGACAGAGAACACTGAAGCTTTCTTT. Its protein is CASSPPTENTEAFF.

This chain joins TRBV7-2 and TRBJ1-5, with 7 bases lining up with TRBD1. Unmatched junction bases numbered 4, after V lost 1 base and J lost 4 bases. Germline V gene sequence: CDR1 SGHTA, CDR2 FQGNSA. There are 15 residues in the CDR3. The CDR3 protein is CASSLDNRGNQPQHF. The DNA of the CDR3 is TGTGCCAGCAGCTTAGACAACAGGGGAAATCAGCCCCAGCATTTT.

This clone was recorded a few times. The chain carries TRBV5-1 and TRBJ1-4, with 10 bases identical to TRBD1. Germline V gene sequence: CDR1 SGHRS, CDR2 YFSETQ. Trimming removed 4 bases from V and 0 bases from J; junction bases left unmatched: 3. The CDR3 is 16 amino acids. The CDR3 spells CASSIGQGATNEKLFF. CDR3 in DNA: TGCGCCAGCAGCATAGGACAGGGGGCAACTAATGAAAAACTGTTTTTT. Based on the CDR3 plus reference TRBV5-1 and TRBJ1-4, the full variable domain is KAGVTQTPRYLIKTRGQQVTLSCSPISGHRSVSWYQQTPGQGLQFLFEYFSETQRNKGNFPGRFSGRQFSNSRSEMNVSTLELGDSALYLCASSIGQGATNEKLFFGSGTQLSVL.